Below, 12 T cell receptor beta chains from the same sample are listed, as sequenced in a study of neurological immune-mediated disorders. Each CDR3 protein gets one entry after TCRdb re-called the 5' RACE reads with MiXCR. The repertoire has approximately 25,000 distinct CDR3 sequences, around a fifth of them found once; the top ten carry 16%. The material sequenced was PBMCs. These receptors were obtained from an older woman in good health.

This clonotype was seen repeatedly, ten times or more. The rearrangement joins TRBV7-2 to TRBJ1-3; D is unresolved. V was cut by 2 bases and J by 8 bases, with 10 bases left in between. Germline V gene sequence: CDR1 SGHTA, CDR2 FQGNSA. The CDR3 has 13 amino acids. The CDR3 loop reads CASSLRSADTIYF. DNA for the CDR3: TGTGCCAGCAGCTTACGCAGTGCGGACACCATATATTTT.

In this sample, this clonotype turned up many times. The rearrangement joins TRBV20-1 to TRBJ1-6; D remains unclear. The CDR3 runs 17 residues. Germline lookup yields CDR1 DFQATT and CDR2 SNEGSKA (reference sequence). V dropped 6 bases and J dropped 0 bases, with 18 bases sitting between them. The CDR3 DNA sequence: TGCAGTGCCACGACCGGCGGGTCAGGCTCCTATAATTCACCCCTCCACTTT. It encodes CSATTGGSGSYNSPLHF.

CDR3 sequence (DNA): TGCGCCAGCAGCTTGGAGGCGGGAAGTTACAATGAGCAGTTCTTC. Encoded protein: CASSLEAGSYNEQFF. The chain combines TRBV5-1 with TRBJ2-1, with D maybe TRBD2 (6 bases). V lost 0 bases and J 4 bases, leaving 11 bases between the germline ends. This CDR3 comprises 15 residues. Germline V gene sequence: CDR1 SGHRS, CDR2 YFSETQ. Full variable domain (missing parts from reference TRBV5-1 and TRBJ2-1): KAGVTQTPRYLIKTRGQQVTLSCSPISGHRSVSWYQQTPGQGLQFLFEYFSETQRNKGNFPGRFSGRQFSNSRSEMNVSTLELGDSALYLCASSLEAGSYNEQFFGPGTRLTVL.

This clonotype has a count of ten or more. CDR3 bases: TGTGCCAGCAGAGATCTGGGGACAGGGGACAATCAGCCCCAGCATTTT. Translating it yields CASRDLGTGDNQPQHF. The rearrangement links TRBV6-5 to TRBJ1-5; the match to TRBD1 covers 10 bases. Germline CDR1 reads MNHEY; CDR2 reads SVGAGI. J lost 3 bases, V lost 6 bases, and 8 bases had no gene match. CDR3 size: 16 residues.

This clonotype was counted ten times or more. The gene calls are TRBV6-1 and TRBJ1-5, with 11 bases fitting TRBD1. The ends lost 6 bases at V and 2 bases at J; junction bases unmatched: 9. The CDR3 is made up of 17 amino acids. Per germline, CDR1 MNHNS and CDR2 SASEGT. This CDR3 is CASSKDRGLVGNQPQHF. In DNA, the CDR3 is TGTGCCAGCAGCAAGGACAGGGGGCTAGTAGGCAATCAGCCCCAGCATTTT.

This clonotype was found many times. The V and J genes are TRBV4-2 and TRBJ2-3, with 8 bases lining up with TRBD2. Germline assignment: CDR1 LGHNA and CDR2 YNFKEQ. This CDR3 is built from 15 residues. With 0 bases clipped from V and 11 bases from J, the junction kept 10 bases outside the gene matches. The CDR3 nucleotides are TGTGCCAGCAGCCAAGAATTAGCGGGGAGTTTTGGGCAGTATTTT. Protein product: CASSQELAGSFGQYF.

This clonotype was counted many times. The chain recombines TRBV20-1 with TRBJ2-1; 9 bases match TRBD2. CDR1 DFQATT and CDR2 SNEGSKA come from the germline V gene (reference sequence). J was trimmed by 7 bases and V by 1 base; bases with no gene match: 5. The CDR3 runs 14 residues. The CDR3 DNA is TGCAGTGCTAGAGGGTTGCTAGCGGGGAATGAGCAGTTCTTC. This encodes CSARGLLAGNEQFF.

A remark on this clonotype: One base away lies a much larger clone, so this may be a sequencing read error. This chain links TRBV20-1 with TRBJ1-2; D is perhaps TRBD1 (5 bases). CDR3 length: 15 residues. Germline CDR1 DFQATT, CDR2 SNEGSKA (reference sequence). DNA of the CDR3: TGCAGTGCTAGGCTTGGGGGAGCGCCTAACTATGGCTGCACCTTC. This codes for CSARLGGAPNYGCTF.

This clonotype was recorded at least ten times. The chain has TRBV5-1 and TRBJ1-6; no clear D. Germline values: CDR1 SGHRS, CDR2 YFSETQ. V lost 4 bases and J lost 8, with 16 bases in between. This CDR3 is 15 amino acids long. The CDR3 DNA sequence: TGCGCCAGCAGCCCGGACTATCCAGGTGATTCACCCCTCCACTTT. It yields the protein CASSPDYPGDSPLHF. The whole variable domain, filled in from reference TRBV5-1 and TRBJ1-6, reads KAGVTQTPRYLIKTRGQQVTLSCSPISGHRSVSWYQQTPGQGLQFLFEYFSETQRNKGNFPGRFSGRQFSNSRSEMNVSTLELGDSALYLCASSPDYPGDSPLHFGNGTRLTVT.

A remark on this clonotype: A much larger clonotype is one base distant, so this may be a read error. This chain joins TRBV7-6 and TRBJ1-2; unclear D gene. This CDR3 region has 14 residues. V was shortened by 4 bases and J by 5 bases, with 14 bases between the two germline ends. Germline V gives CDR1 SGHVS, CDR2 FNYEAQ. CDR3 loop: CASSSWVGNYGYTF. CDR3 bases: TGTGCCAGCAGCTCTTGGGTGGGAAATTATGGCTACACCTTC. Full variable domain (missing parts from reference TRBV7-6 and TRBJ1-2): GAGVSQSPRYKVTKRGQDVALRCDPISGHVSLYWYRQALGQGPEFLTYFNYEAQQDKSGLPNDRFSAERPEGSISTLTIQRTEQRDSAMYRCASSSWVGNYGYTFGSGTRLTVV.

By share, this clonotype ranks as medium-sized. The CDR3: CASGAGLARETQYF. CDR3 DNA: TGTGCTAGTGGTGCGGGACTAGCGAGGGAGACCCAGTACTTC. The chain joins TRBV12-5 to TRBJ2-5, with TRBD2 identical over 10 bases. The ends lost 5 bases at V and 5 bases at J; junction bases unmatched: 5. The CDR3 has 14 residues. Germline values: CDR1 LGHNT, CDR2 FRNRAP.

This clonotype showed up many times. V usage is TRBV28 and J usage is TRBJ2-3, with 9 bases aligning to TRBD2. The V gene end was trimmed by 5 bases and the J gene end by 6 bases; junction bases not matched to a gene: 9. The CDR3 length is 15 residues. Germline V gene sequence: CDR1 MDHEN, CDR2 SYDVKM. The CDR3 region is CASSPAGGALDTQYF. The CDR3, as DNA: TGTGCCAGCAGTCCCGCGGGGGGGGCTTTGGATACGCAGTATTTT.